The 27 T cell receptor beta chains presented below share a single source sample, sequenced in a study of radiation and T cells in renal cell carcinoma (dated by TCRdb to the early 2020s). This specimen's time point label, interpreted: tumor resected at nephrectomy. The sample's treatment or condition label, decoded: treatment-naive control, cytoreductive nephrectomy. The library was built by means of the immunoSEQ multiplex PCR assay. TCRdb holds this immuneACCESS table with in-frame rearrangements only. Some clones are missing; in checked studies, unresolved V genes explain under half, and the rest has no known cause. Counted in this sample were approximately 25,000 clones; nearly 55% of them appeared once. The top ten hold about 22% of the sample. Sample: tumor tissue, taken from a patient whose treatment was nephrectomy without radiotherapy. The receptors here all came from a human donor with renal cell carcinoma.

The chain is built from TRBV4-3 and TRBJ2-1; D might be TRBD2 (6 bases). The V end lost 0 bases, the J end lost 8 bases, and 8 bases lay between the germline ends. The CDR3 runs 13 residues. Germline V gene lookup returns CDR1 LGHNA and CDR2 YSLEER. The CDR3 coding sequence is TGCGCCAGCAGCCAAGATCGGGACTATGAGCAGTTCTTC. Protein product: CASSQDRDYEQFF.

This chain joins TRBV5-6 and TRBJ2-3; 7 nucleotides align to TRBD1. The germline CDR1 and CDR2 sequences are SGHDT and YYEEEE. There are 14 residues in the CDR3. The J segment lost 3 bases and the V segment lost 5 bases, leaving 6 bases of the junction unmatched. Here the CDR3 DNA reads TGTGCCAGCAGACTAGGGGGCTGGACAGATACGCAGTATTTT. Encoded protein: CASRLGGWTDTQYF.

The chain is built from TRBV9 and TRBJ1-3; D not resolved. The CDR3 extends over 16 amino acids. Trimming took 4 bases from V and 0 from J, leaving 14 bases between them. Germline V gives CDR1 SGDLS, CDR2 YYNGEE. The CDR3 DNA reads as TGTGCCAGCAGCCCCCCCGGGCTGAGCTCTGGAAACACCATATATTTT. Translating gives CASSPPGLSSGNTIYF.

The chain uses TRBV2 and TRBJ1-4; the match to TRBD1 covers 9 bases. In germline, CDR1 is SNHLY, CDR2 FYNNEI. J was trimmed by 4 bases and V by 0 bases; bases with no gene match: 12. The length of the CDR3 is 19 residues. The CDR3 spells CASSEARTGAYGHNEKLFF. The CDR3 DNA follows: TGTGCCAGCAGTGAAGCGAGGACAGGGGCTTACGGGCATAATGAAAAACTGTTTTTT.

This clone was recorded a few times. The genes are TRBV29-1 and TRBJ1-2, with D unclear. The CDR3 contains 13 residues. Germline lookup yields CDR1 SQVTM and CDR2 ANQGSEA. The V end was cut by 0 bases, the J end by 8 bases, with 13 bases between. The CDR3 bases are TGCAGCGTTGAAGAACAGACCCCCCGGGGCTACACCTTC. It yields the protein CSVEEQTPRGYTF.

This clone was observed a few times. J is TRBJ1-4 and V is TRBV9; the D gene is possibly TRBD1 (5 bases). V was clipped by 4 bases and J by 8 bases, with 15 bases between them. The CDR3 has 14 amino acids. Germline assignment: CDR1 SGDLS and CDR2 YYNGEE. CDR3 nucleotide sequence: TGTGCCAGCAGCACTCCGGGAGGGGTCGAAAAACTGTTTTTT. As protein: CASSTPGGVEKLFF.

This clone was seen a few times. The CDR3: CASSRAGMAYEQYF. CDR3 nucleotide sequence: TGTGCCAGCTCTAGGGCAGGTATGGCCTACGAGCAGTACTTC. V gene TRBV2 combines with J gene TRBJ2-7; D unclear. Germline V gene lookup returns CDR1 SNHLY and CDR2 FYNNEI. The V end lost 8 bases, the J end lost 2 bases, and 16 bases lay between the germline ends. This CDR3 contains 14 residues.

As to this clone: A junction boundary mismatches the germline segment, possibly from a read error. The chain combines TRBV25-1 with TRBJ1-1; 8 bases align to TRBD1. Germline values: CDR1 MGHDK, CDR2 SYGVNS. The CDR3 runs 11 residues. In DNA, the CDR3 is TGTGCCAGCAGTTCCGGGACAGGAGAGCTTTTT. It is translated as CASSSGTGELF.

This chain links TRBV7-8 with TRBJ1-1; no clear D. The CDR3 contains 13 residues. Per the germline V gene, CDR1 is SGHVS and CDR2 is FQNEAQ. The ends were cut back, 1 base at V and 3 bases at J, with 6 bases in the middle. CDR3 residues: CASSLVTYTEAFF. The CDR3 region has the DNA TGTGCCAGCAGCTTAGTCACTTACACTGAAGCTTTCTTT.

The chain joins TRBV7-6 to TRBJ2-7; no clear D gene. CDR1 and CDR2 (germline): SGHVS, FNYEAQ. This CDR3 is built from 17 residues. V lost 0 bases and J 0 bases, leaving 15 bases between the germline ends. This chain's CDR3 is CASSLAPPPSGSYEQYF. As DNA, the CDR3 is TGTGCCAGCAGCTTAGCACCCCCCCCTTCGGGCTCCTACGAGCAGTACTTC.

The chain employs TRBV6-5 and TRBJ1-1; D is possibly TRBD1 (6 bases). CDR1 is MNHEY and CDR2 is SVGAGI in the germline V gene. The CDR3 contains 14 residues. Trimming stripped 1 base from V and 8 bases from J, with 14 bases between. The CDR3 is CASSYFRGGAEAFF. CDR3 DNA sequence: TGTGCCAGCAGTTACTTCCGCGGGGGGGCAGAAGCTTTCTTT.

The chain employs TRBV7-9 and TRBJ2-7; 7 bases are a match to TRBD2. CDR1 and CDR2 from the germline V gene are SEHNR and FQNEAQ (reference sequence). Trimming at V came to 2 bases and at J to 1 base, leaving 5 bases not matched to a gene. The CDR3 loop spans 15 amino acids. The CDR3 protein is CASSLTSDPSYEQYF. The CDR3 DNA reads as TGTGCCAGCAGCTTAACTAGCGATCCTTCCTACGAGCAGTACTTC.

CDR3 region: CASSLASGGDTGELFF. The CDR3 DNA reads as TGTGCCAGCAGCTTAGCTAGCGGGGGGGACACCGGGGAGCTGTTTTTT. The chain is built from TRBV7-8 and TRBJ2-2; 11 bases are shared with TRBD2. Germline V gene sequence: CDR1 SGHVS, CDR2 FQNEAQ. V lost 0 bases and J lost 3; bases outside the gene matches: 0. CDR3 length equals 16 residues.

This chain uses TRBV6-5 with TRBJ1-5, with 10 bases lining up with TRBD1. Trimming cost V 0 bases and J 6 bases; bases outside gene matches: 2. The CDR3 consists of 15 residues. Germline V lookup: CDR1 MNHEY, CDR2 SVGAGI. The CDR3 region is CASSYSTGGGQPQHF. DNA for the CDR3: TGTGCCAGCAGTTACTCGACAGGGGGCGGTCAGCCCCAGCATTTT.

The chain recombines TRBV5-1 with TRBJ1-6; a weak D match, TRBD1 (6 bases). V was cut by 5 bases and J by 7 bases, with 19 bases left in between. The CDR3 is 16 residues long. Germline V gene data show CDR1 as SGHRS and CDR2 as YFSETQ. The CDR3 protein is CASRVMGGAANSPLHF. The CDR3 region has the DNA TGCGCCAGCAGGGTTATGGGGGGGGCTGCGAATTCACCCCTCCACTTT. The variable domain in full, with the rest retrieved from reference TRBV5-1 and TRBJ1-6, is KAGVTQTPRYLIKTRGQQVTLSCSPISGHRSVSWYQQTPGQGLQFLFEYFSETQRNKGNFPGRFSGRQFSNSRSEMNVSTLELGDSALYLCASRVMGGAANSPLHFGNGTRLTVT.

This clone was seen at least ten times. This chain joins TRBV7-2 and TRBJ2-5, with 10 bases lining up with TRBD2. The CDR3 is made up of 14 amino acids. J was trimmed by 5 bases and V by 6 bases; bases with no gene match: 6. CDR1 is SGHTA and CDR2 is FQGNSA in the germline V gene. For the CDR3, the DNA is TGTGCCAGCAGACTGGGACTAGCGAGTGAGACCCAGTACTTC. Translation gives CASRLGLASETQYF. Complete variable domain (other parts from reference TRBV7-2 and TRBJ2-5): GAGVSQSPSNKVTEKGKDVELRCDPISGHTALYWYRQSLGQGLEFLIYFQGNSAPDKSGLPSDRFSAERTGGSVSTLTIQRTQQEDSAVYLCASRLGLASETQYFGPGTRLLVL.

This clone is a singleton in its sample. The V and J genes are TRBV11-2 and TRBJ2-5; D ambiguous. V lost 5 bases and J lost 2, with 6 bases in between. The CDR3 is 12 amino acids. Germline assignment: CDR1 SGHAT and CDR2 FQNNGV. The CDR3 coding sequence is TGTGCCAGCAGCCGCCCACAAGAGACCCAGTACTTC. It yields the protein CASSRPQETQYF.

This clone occurred many times. The DNA of the CDR3 is TGTGCCAGCAGCTTAGTGCGGGGGGCCCTGCAAGAGACCCAGTACTTC. This translates into CASSLVRGALQETQYF. V usage is TRBV11-2 and J usage is TRBJ2-5; 8 bases align to TRBD2. The germline CDR1 and CDR2 sequences are SGHAT and FQNNGV. This CDR3 spans 16 amino acids. Unmatched junction bases numbered 6, after V lost 1 base and J lost 2 bases.

This clone was seen more than once but under ten times. The CDR3 reads CASSSSGFYGYTF. The CDR3 bases are TGTGCCAGCAGTTCCTCAGGGTTTTATGGCTACACCTTC. The chain carries TRBV6-5 and TRBJ1-2; D is possibly TRBD1 (5 bases). V gave up 4 bases and J gave up 5 bases, with 11 bases separating them. The CDR3 spans 13 residues. In germline, CDR1 is MNHEY, CDR2 SVGAGI.

There are a few counts of this clone. CDR3 sequence reads: CASSLDGNQPQHF. CDR3 coding DNA: TGTGCCAGCAGCTTGGACGGCAATCAGCCCCAGCATTTT. The V call is TRBV5-5, the J call TRBJ1-5; D is uncertain. Germline V CDR1 and CDR2: SGHKS, YYEKEE (reference sequence). The CDR3 is 13 residues long. The V and J ends lost 0 bases and 2 bases respectively, with 3 bases between them. The whole variable domain, remainder taken from reference TRBV5-5 and TRBJ1-5, is DAGVTQSPTHLIKTRGQQVTLRCSPISGHKSVSWYQQVLGQGPQFIFQYYEKEERGRGNFPDRFSARQFPNYSSELNVNALLLGDSALYLCASSLDGNQPQHFGDGTRLSIL.

CDR3 sequence (DNA): TGTGCCAGCAGCGTAGTAGCGGGGGGCACAGATACGCAGTATTTT. Protein sequence: CASSVVAGGTDTQYF. The rearrangement joins TRBV9 to TRBJ2-3; 9 bases match TRBD2. Germline V gene sequence: CDR1 SGDLS, CDR2 YYNGEE. The J segment lost 1 base and the V segment lost 0 bases, leaving 0 bases of the junction unmatched. The CDR3 loop spans 15 amino acids.

The rearrangement joins TRBV27 to TRBJ2-2, with TRBD1 identical over 8 bases. J lost 6 bases, V lost 7 bases, and 13 bases had no gene match. The germline CDR1 and CDR2 sequences are MNHEY and SMNVEV (reference sequence). This CDR3 is built from 16 residues. CDR3 residues: CASIPRGRGSAGELFF. CDR3 in DNA: TGTGCCAGCATACCCAGGGGGCGCGGTTCGGCCGGGGAGCTGTTTTTT.

V gene TRBV4-1 combines with J gene TRBJ1-5; TRBD1 matches 7 bases. Germline CDR1 is MGHRA and CDR2 is YSYEKL. V lost 3 bases and J lost 2; bases outside the gene matches: 16. The CDR3 runs 19 residues. The CDR3 coding sequence is TGCGCCAGCAGCCATCCTTCCGGGACAGCCGAGGGGCGCAATCAGCCCCAGCATTTT. It is translated as CASSHPSGTAEGRNQPQHF.

This clone was picked up a small number of times. The rearrangement links TRBV6-5 to TRBJ2-3; the D gene is possibly TRBD1 (7 bases). The V end was cut by 0 bases, the J end by 6 bases, with 13 bases between. CDR3 length: 15 residues. Germline assignment: CDR1 MNHEY and CDR2 SVGAGI. The CDR3 is CASSYSGQGGDTQYF. Written as DNA, the CDR3 is TGTGCCAGCAGTTACTCTGGGCAGGGGGGTGATACGCAGTATTTT.

This chain uses TRBV5-8 with TRBJ1-2; no clear D. Trimming took off 0 bases at V and 0 bases at J, with 15 bases between the two ends. The germline CDR1 and CDR2 sequences are SGHTS and YDEGEE. CDR3 length: 17 amino acids. The CDR3 region is CASSLDPRETSNYGYTF. CDR3 nucleotides: TGTGCCAGCAGCTTGGATCCGAGGGAGACTTCTAACTATGGCTACACCTTC. The entire variable domain, with the rest obtained from reference TRBV5-8 and TRBJ1-2, is as follows: EAGVTQSPTHLIKTRGQQATLRCSPISGHTSVYWYQQALGLGLQFLLWYDEGEERNRGNFPPRFSGRQFPNYSSELNVNALELEDSALYLCASSLDPRETSNYGYTFGSGTRLTVV.

The table lists this clone with many counts. This rearrangement joins TRBV7-9 to TRBJ1-1, with no clear D. The length of the CDR3 is 13 residues. The V gene lost 2 bases and the J gene lost 1 base, with 5 bases spanning the gap. Germline V lookup: CDR1 SEHNR, CDR2 FQNEAQ (reference sequence). The CDR3 loop is CASSLNRNTEAFF. The CDR3 nucleotides are TGTGCCAGCAGCTTAAACAGGAACACTGAAGCTTTCTTT.

This clone is medium-sized within its sample. The V gene is TRBV29-1, the J gene TRBJ1-1; possible D gene TRBD1, 5 bases. The germline V and J ends were trimmed by 6 bases and 6 bases, with 20 bases remaining between them. This CDR3 has 14 amino acids. Germline V gives CDR1 SQVTM, CDR2 ANQGSEA. CDR3 protein: CSVGTEGWSSEAFF. For the CDR3, the DNA is TGCAGCGTGGGGACGGAGGGATGGTCGTCTGAAGCTTTCTTT.